This is a list of T cell receptor beta chains from one sample in a study of blood T cell repertoires in COVID-19. The assay was immunoSEQ multiplex PCR, and TCRdb's table has in-frame clones only and misses some. The data contain over 150,000 clones, approximately 86% of them singletons. Sequencing was carried out using peripheral blood. These receptors originate from a man aged 25 to 40 with acute or convalescent COVID-19. The CDR3 runs from the conserved cysteine through the conserved F or W.

>TRBJ1-4|TRBV5-1|15
CASSFSGTETEKLFF
>TRBJ2-5|TRBV6-5|15
CASSRGRARQETQYF
>TRBJ2-1|TRBV28|18
CASISWTSGGIRYNEQFF
>TRBJ1-2|TRBV2|15
CASSVDGLPNYGYTF
>TRBJ2-3|TRBV7-3|14
CASSLSSAGDTQYF
>TRBJ2-5|TRBV19|17
CASSPAPLGTGLGTQYF
>TRBJ1-2|TRBV9|13
CASSLGQRRGYTF
>TRBJ1-6|TRBV18|14
CASSPDRDNSPLHF
>TRBJ2-1|TRBV3-1/TRBV3-2|17
CASSPHSSAKSYNEQFF
>TRBJ2-2|TRBV7-3|16
CASSSQGLSNTGELFF
>TRBJ2-7|TRBV5-1|14
CASTLATGRNEQYF
>TRBJ1-1|TRBV7-9|13
CASSPYRDTEAFF
>TRBJ1-4|TRBV5-6|16
CASSPTGRGALEKLFF
>TRBJ2-7|TRBV9|16
CASSVDVAGDRYEQYF
>TRBJ2-1|TRBV5-1|12
CASSVTPPGQFF
>TRBJ2-5|TRBV11-2|15
CASSHRDRGRETQYF
>TRBJ1-2|TRBV5-1|13
CASSPSGDYGYTF
>TRBJ1-5|TRBV4-2|14
CASSVALNNQPQHF
>TRBJ1-1|TRBV5-4|15
CASSPAGTGNTEAFF
>TRBJ1-4|TRBV14|15
CASSQVRATNEKLFF
>TRBJ2-3|TRBV6-2/TRBV6-3|11
CASSSSDTQYF
>TRBJ1-1|TRBV28|14
CASSLPNRNTEAFF
>TRBJ1-2|TRBV6-5|13
CASSYEPGVGYTF
>TRBJ1-2|TRBV5-4|13
CASSSGQLYGYTF
>TRBJ2-2|TRBV5-1|14
CASSLVSTTGELFF
>TRBJ1-4|TRBV15|16
CATSSEMDRANEKLFF
>TRBJ1-1|TRBV7-8|16
CASSLAIGGVGPEAFF
>TRBJ2-1|TRBV4-2|15
CASSQDSPFYNEQFF
>TRBJ2-2|TRBV25-1|18
CASSDVWDRPLSTGELFF
>TRBJ1-2|TRBV6-5|14
CASRKTDSIYGYTF
>TRBJ1-2|TRBV5-1|12
CASSRWTEGYTF
>TRBJ1-5|TRBV4-1|17
CASSQDRGNPSNQPQHF
>TRBJ1-2|TRBV23-1|12
CASSPRSAGYTF
>TRBJ1-1|TRBV6-5|14
CAISAGQLNTEAFF
>TRBJ2-5|TRBV30|12
CAWSGTEATQYF
>TRBJ2-2|TRBV7-7|15
CASRSGTGGTGELFF
>TRBJ2-2|TRBV9|15
CASSVDARDTGELFF
>TRBJ1-2|TRBV5-1|16
CASSLLAGVPNYGYTF
>TRBJ1-3|TRBV28|16
CASSVWTGNSGNTIYF
>TRBJ1-1|TRBV14|14
CASSQWQGNTEAFF
>TRBJ1-5|TRBV27|14
CASSPGDREKPQHF
>TRBJ1-2|TRBV3-1/TRBV3-2|14
CASSSTPGAVGYTF
>TRBJ2-7|TRBV11-2|15
CASSLGGSGGTEQYF
>TRBJ2-4|TRBV7-2|17
CASSLDLAGGAKNIQYF
>TRBJ2-7|TRBV4-1|14
CASSQVSNSYEQYF
>TRBJ1-6|TRBV5-1|16
CASSPGPWESNSPLHF
>TRBJ2-1|TRBV21-1|11
CASSKASGPFF
>TRBJ2-3|TRBV28|13
CATLGQLTDTQYF
>TRBJ2-1|TRBV24-1|15
CATSDSGLRGVGQFF
>TRBJ1-5|TRBV16|15
CASSQSGRSGQPQHF
>TRBJ1-5|TRBV14|13
CASSGGAGQPQHF
>TRBJ2-7|TRBV6-5|14
CASNRLAGPYEQYF
>TRBJ2-2|TRBV5-8|15
CASRVTGAGTGELFF
>TRBJ1-6|TRBV30|13
CAWSASVDSPLHF
>TRBJ2-2|TRBV5-1|15
CASSVGDTFAGELFF
>TRBJ1-1|TRBV5-6|14
CASSFGDRGTEAFF
>TRBJ1-2|TRBV30|13
CAWSRHTQYGYTF